A single sample gave rise to the 5 T cell receptor beta chains below, sequenced in a study of T cell repertoires in cytomegalovirus infection. TCRdb ran MiXCR on the reads and lists one entry per CDR3 protein. In the table there are hundreds of thousands of distinct CDR3 sequences, 20% to 25% of which are singletons. Sequenced material: CD8+ T cells from PBMCs. The receptors here all came from a human donor in good health (CMV status not recorded). Some clones in this sample may be carry-over from other donors' samples.

This clonotype occurred a few times. The genes are TRBV12-3 or TRBV12-4 and TRBJ2-4; no clear D gene. This CDR3 region has 12 residues. Trimming cost V 8 bases and J 8 bases, with 13 bases left between them. The CDR3 nucleotides read TGTGCCAGCGTACGGACCGGAGACATTCAGTACTTC. It translates to CASVRTGDIQYF.

At least ten counts were recorded for this clonotype. The chain carries TRBV7-9 and TRBJ1-2, with no clear D. Germline-derived CDR1 and CDR2 are SEHNR and FQNEAQ (reference sequence). CDR3 length equals 14 residues. V lost 2 bases and J 5 bases, leaving 12 bases between the germline ends. CDR3 DNA sequence: TGTGCCAGCAGCTTACCCTCAATCCTTTATGGCTACACCTTC. Its protein product is CASSLPSILYGYTF. Supplemented by reference TRBV7-9 and TRBJ1-2, the full variable domain reads DTGVSQNPRHKITKRGQNVTFRCDPISEHNRLYWYRQTLGQGPEFLTYFQNEAQLEKSRLLSDRFSAERPKGSFSTLEIQRTEQGDSAMYLCASSLPSILYGYTFGSGTRLTVV.

There are a few counts of this clonotype. The chain employs TRBV6-2 or TRBV6-3 and TRBJ2-1; 7 bases map to TRBD1. The trim removed 6 bases at V and 6 bases at J, leaving 2 bases unmatched. Germline loops: CDR1 MNHEY, CDR2 SVGEGT. The CDR3 consists of 12 residues. CDR3 sequence reads: CASSKGANEQFF. The CDR3 bases are TGTGCCAGCAGCAAGGGGGCCAATGAGCAGTTCTTC.

The chain has TRBV7-9 and TRBJ1-3; TRBD1 might be the D (6 bases). Trimming removed 6 bases from V and 0 bases from J, with 12 bases in between. This CDR3 region has 15 residues. CDR1 SEHNR and CDR2 FQNEAQ come from the germline V gene (reference sequence). The CDR3 reads CASSGAGDSGNTIYF. The CDR3 DNA reads as TGTGCCAGCAGTGGGGCAGGGGACTCTGGAAACACCATATATTTT.

The V and J genes are TRBV20-1 and TRBJ2-1; possibly TRBD1 for D (6 bases). From germline, CDR1 is DFQATT and CDR2 SNEGSKA (reference sequence). V shed 0 bases and J shed 10 bases, with 13 bases lying between them. The CDR3 is made up of 13 amino acids. DNA for the CDR3: TGCAGTGCTAGAGAGACAGGCCCGGGGGAGCAGTTCTTC. Amino acids: CSARETGPGEQFF.